The 18 T cell receptor beta chains presented below share a single source sample, sequenced in a study of cytomegalovirus exposure and HLA in healthy donors. The PCR used 60 Vbeta and 13 Jbeta primers. Repertoires were generated with immunoSEQ multiplex PCR, while TCRdb's copy carries only in-frame clones and drops some. The sample contains some 160,000 clones, about 84% of which appear only once. Sequences were obtained from PBMCs. Receptor source: a man aged 50-59 years in good health and CMV-seropositive.

The chain employs TRBV13 and TRBJ2-1; 8 positions match TRBD2. In germline, CDR1 is PRHDT, CDR2 FYEKMQ (reference sequence). The J segment lost 2 bases and the V segment lost 2 bases, leaving 8 bases of the junction unmatched. The CDR3 is 17 amino acids. The CDR3 DNA reads as TGTGCCAGCAGCTTAATCGCTAGCGGGCATACCTACAATGAGCAGTTCTTC. Translating it yields CASSLIASGHTYNEQFF.

On this clone: Other DNA sequences in the sample encode the same CDR3. The chain combines TRBV29-1 with TRBJ1-1, with D possibly matching TRBD1 (5 bases). Trimming stripped 4 bases from V and 1 base from J, with 13 bases between. The CDR3 consists of 14 residues. CDR1 is SQVTM, CDR2 ANQGSEA, per germline. Here the CDR3 DNA reads TGCAGCGTTGTTTGGGGCAGAAAGAACACTGAAGCTTTCTTT. Translated, it gives CSVVWGRKNTEAFF. Full variable domain (outside the CDR3, taken from reference TRBV29-1 and TRBJ1-1): SAVISQKPSRDICQRGTSLTIQCQVDSQVTMMFWYRQQPGQSLTLIATANQGSEATYESGFVIDKFPISRPNLTFSTLTVSNMSPEDSSIYLCSVVWGRKNTEAFFGQGTRLTVV.

This chain connects TRBV5-6 to TRBJ2-7; maybe TRBD2 (7 bases). The CDR3 has 14 residues. The V gene's germline CDR1 is SGHDT and CDR2 YYEEEE. Trimming shortened V by 2 bases and J by 2 bases, and 11 bases separated the two germline ends. CDR3 protein: CASSFGGAPYEQYF. Here the CDR3 DNA reads TGTGCCAGCAGCTTTGGGGGGGCCCCCTACGAGCAGTACTTC.

J is TRBJ1-2 and V is TRBV28; tentatively, D is TRBD1 (5 bases). Germline V gives CDR1 MDHEN, CDR2 SYDVKM. The CDR3 consists of 15 residues. Deletions cut 6 bases from V and 0 bases from J, with 14 bases between. For the CDR3, the DNA is TGTGCCAGCAGCTTGGAGGGGAAGACTAACTATGGCTACACCTTC. This gives the protein CASSLEGKTNYGYTF.

The chain has TRBV9 and TRBJ2-1; 9 nucleotides align to TRBD2. The CDR3 sequence is 17 residues long. Germline V gives CDR1 SGDLS, CDR2 YYNGEE. Unmatched junction bases numbered 4, after V lost 0 bases and J lost 0 bases. This chain's CDR3 is CASSVVSSGGSYNEQFF. The CDR3 DNA reads as TGTGCCAGCAGCGTAGTGAGTAGCGGGGGCTCCTACAATGAGCAGTTCTTC.

Here the CDR3 reads CASSRQWLGNQPQHF. CDR3 DNA sequence: TGTGCCAGCAGCCGACAGTGGCTGGGCAATCAGCCCCAGCATTTT. The chain links TRBV16 to TRBJ1-5, with D perhaps TRBD1 (5 bases). The CDR3 is 15 amino acids. Deletions cut 4 bases from V and 2 bases from J, with 12 bases between. Germline CDR1 is KGHSY and CDR2 is FQNENV.

The chain carries TRBV28 and TRBJ2-7; tentative D call: TRBD2 (7 bases). This CDR3 has 15 residues. Per the germline V gene, CDR1 is MDHEN and CDR2 is SYDVKM. V dropped 6 bases and J dropped 2 bases, with 17 bases sitting between them. CDR3 in DNA: TGTGCCAGCAGAACGGCCGACGGGGGGCCCTACGAGCAGTACTTC. Its translation is CASRTADGGPYEQYF.

The sample holds a few counts of this clone. The chain joins TRBV5-6 to TRBJ2-3, with 7 bases aligning to TRBD2. CDR1 and CDR2 (germline): SGHDT, YYEEEE. V was clipped by 3 bases and J by 7 bases; unmatched bases: 8. CDR3 length equals 14 residues. CDR3 DNA sequence: TGTGCCAGCAGCTGGCCGACTAGCCCAAATACGCAGTATTTT. It is translated as CASSWPTSPNTQYF.

V and J are TRBV28 and TRBJ1-5; TRBD1 might be the D (5 bases). CDR1 and CDR2 (germline): MDHEN, SYDVKM. The CDR3 contains 15 residues. Between the trimmed V and J ends, which lost 11 bases and 4 bases, there was a span of 21 bases. Here the CDR3 DNA reads TGTGCCTCAATTGGAGGGGCAGTTGGGAATCAGCCCCAGCATTTT. As protein: CASIGGAVGNQPQHF.

The genes are TRBV28 and TRBJ2-5; weak D call: TRBD1 (6 bases). CDR3 length: 15 amino acids. V dropped 6 bases and J dropped 2 bases, with 16 bases sitting between them. Germline assignment: CDR1 MDHEN and CDR2 SYDVKM. CDR3 sequence: CASSRAGQNQETQYF. DNA for the CDR3: TGTGCCAGCAGCCGCGCCGGACAGAATCAAGAGACCCAGTACTTC.

The chain couples TRBV11-2 to TRBJ1-1; the match to TRBD1 covers 7 bases. Germline V gene lookup returns CDR1 SGHAT and CDR2 FQNNGV. V shed 3 bases, J shed 4 bases, and the junction held 8 bases outside the gene matches. The CDR3 is 15 residues long. The CDR3 region has the DNA TGTGCCAGCAGCTTCGGGACAGCTCCTGCCACTGAAGCTTTCTTT. Translated: CASSFGTAPATEAFF.

J is TRBJ1-1 and V is TRBV14, with 8 bases that match TRBD1. Trimming at V came to 3 bases and at J to 0 bases, leaving 6 bases not matched to a gene. This CDR3 has 16 amino acids. Germline V gene sequence: CDR1 SGHDN, CDR2 FVKESK. The chain's CDR3 is CASSHLDRALNTEAFF. The CDR3 DNA follows: TGTGCCAGCAGCCACCTGGACAGGGCCCTGAACACTGAAGCTTTCTTT.

This clone came up once. The CDR3 bases are TGTGCCAGCAGCTTCGGGACTATACGAACCGGGGAGCTGTTTTTT. Translated: CASSFGTIRTGELFF. The V call is TRBV5-8, the J call TRBJ2-2; 7 nucleotides line up with TRBD2. Germline V lookup: CDR1 SGHTS, CDR2 YDEGEE. The CDR3 is 15 residues long. Losses at the gene ends were 2 bases for V and 5 bases for J; bases not matched to a gene: 6. The complete variable domain, with remaining parts taken from reference TRBV5-8 and TRBJ2-2, reads EAGVTQSPTHLIKTRGQQATLRCSPISGHTSVYWYQQALGLGLQFLLWYDEGEERNRGNFPPRFSGRQFPNYSSELNVNALELEDSALYLCASSFGTIRTGELFFGEGSRLTVL.

This clone was observed once. V usage is TRBV7-3 and J usage is TRBJ1-6, with TRBD1 as a possible D gene (5 bases). This CDR3 has 12 amino acids. Germline CDR1 and CDR2: SGHTA and FQGTGA. Deletions cut 4 bases from V and 7 bases from J, with 5 bases between. The CDR3 DNA sequence: TGTGCCAGCAGCTCAGGGAATTCACCCCTCCACTTT. Protein: CASSSGNSPLHF.

The chain couples TRBV28 to TRBJ1-5, with D unclear. From germline, CDR1 is MDHEN and CDR2 SYDVKM. CDR3 length: 14 residues. Between the trimmed V and J ends, which lost 6 bases and 0 bases, there was a span of 9 bases. The CDR3 bases are TGTGCCAGCAGGCGGGCCCTTAGCAATCAGCCCCAGCATTTT. As protein: CASRRALSNQPQHF.

The V call is TRBV5-1, the J call TRBJ2-5; the D is unclear. Trimming stripped 3 bases from V and 1 base from J, with 13 bases between. This CDR3 is built from 15 residues. CDR1 and CDR2 (germline): SGHRS, YFSETQ. The CDR3 is CASSSGQTFQETQYF. In nucleotides, the CDR3 is TGCGCCAGCAGCTCTGGGCAGACCTTCCAAGAGACCCAGTACTTC.

The chain recombines TRBV13 with TRBJ2-7, with 8 bases lining up with TRBD1. This CDR3 is 15 amino acids long. Germline loops: CDR1 PRHDT, CDR2 FYEKMQ (reference sequence). V was clipped by 1 base and J by 4 bases; unmatched bases: 6. The CDR3 DNA reads TGTGCCAGCAGCTTAGCTGGACAGGGTGAATACGAGCAGTACTTC. Residues: CASSLAGQGEYEQYF.

The table lists this clone with a count of one. The gene calls are TRBV6-5 and TRBJ1-2; D not resolved. Between the trimmed V and J ends, which lost 6 bases and 5 bases, there was a span of 10 bases. This CDR3 contains 12 residues. Germline V gene sequence: CDR1 MNHEY, CDR2 SVGAGI. Here the CDR3 reads CASSPSQYGYTF. DNA of the CDR3: TGTGCCAGCAGCCCTTCGCAGTATGGCTACACCTTC.